This T cell receptor beta chain was obtained from a study of siplizumab effects on memory and regulatory T cells. TCRdb keeps only in-frame clones here, not all; method: immunoSEQ multiplex PCR. Of approximately 100,000 clones in the sample, approximately 92% were seen once. The CDR3 has 12 residues. The V gene's germline CDR1 is SGHRS and CDR2 YFSETQ. Between the trimmed V and J ends, which lost 0 bases and 3 bases, there was a span of 4 bases. The TCR was taken from a human donor in good health. This chain links TRBV5-1 with TRBJ2-7; no clear D gene. Source material: non-Treg CD4+ T cells sorted from blood. The CDR3 DNA reads as TGCGCCAGCAGCTTGGGGATCTACGAGCAGTACTTC. Translating gives CASSLGIYEQYF.